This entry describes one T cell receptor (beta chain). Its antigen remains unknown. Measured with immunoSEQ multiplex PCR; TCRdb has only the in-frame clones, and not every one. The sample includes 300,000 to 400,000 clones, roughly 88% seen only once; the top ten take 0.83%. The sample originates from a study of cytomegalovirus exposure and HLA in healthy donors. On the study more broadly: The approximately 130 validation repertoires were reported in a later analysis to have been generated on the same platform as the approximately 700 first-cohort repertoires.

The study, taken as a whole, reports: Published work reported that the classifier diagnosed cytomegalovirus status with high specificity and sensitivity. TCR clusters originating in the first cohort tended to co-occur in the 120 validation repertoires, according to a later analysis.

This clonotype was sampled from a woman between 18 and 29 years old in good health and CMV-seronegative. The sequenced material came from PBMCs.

The CDR3 region is CASSSLGTGDGDTQYF. The CDR3 DNA reads TGTGCCAGCAGCTCCTTAGGGACAGGGGATGGGGATACGCAGTATTTT. The chain employs TRBV28 and TRBJ2-3; 10 bases map to TRBD1. Germline trimming cut 6 bases from V and 6 bases from J; bases unmatched to any gene: 12. The length of the CDR3 is 16 residues. CDR1 and CDR2 (germline): MDHEN, SYDVKM.